The subject of this entry is one T cell receptor beta chain. Its binding antigen is unknown. No much larger clonotype is one base removed from it; base qualities were not supplied. The record originates from a study of blood T cell repertoires in COVID-19 (dated by TCRdb to 2019 to 2021). Looking at the study overall: Collaborator samples came from the United States, Italy and Spain and covered acute and convalescent phases of COVID-19. The prospective study material was composed of cDNA or gDNA derived from T cells, B-cell-depleted T cells, or PBMCs. The dataset comprised deeply sampled blood TCRbeta repertoires from subjects exposed to, actively infected with, or recovered from COVID-19. The repertoires were released in a freely available public database meant as a resource for research on the immune response to SARS-CoV-2. The samples were drawn from the first 160 participants of the ongoing ImmuneRACE study and from 950 to 1,500 subjects provided by 6 global collaborators. A de-identified subject ID, COVID-19 status, age in years and sex were almost always included in the sample metadata. HLA class I and class II types, where available, came from metadata supplied by the sample provider rather than from assay-based typing.

The immunoSEQ Assay, a bias-controlled multiplex PCR, was used to amplify TCRbeta CDR3 regions from genomic DNA. The source study handled its data this way. The number of nucleated cells in each sample was estimated by amplification of reference gene primers within the assay. Sequence reads were collapsed and filtered to measure the absolute abundance of every unique TCRbeta CDR3 rearrangement. For each sample, productive Simpson clonality was calculated as the square root of Simpson's diversity index over productive rearrangements. TCRdb limited this immuneACCESS table to in-frame rearrangements with V and J called. A share of clones is missing; checked studies link under half to unresolved V genes, and the rest is unexplained. Clonal size and the V and J genes are those of that table, whereas D and trimming came from the DNA. In all, the sample holds tens of thousands of clones, and approximately 89% of those were seen once. The ten largest clones add up to approximately 4.9% of the sample.

Whole blood was collected in K2EDTA tubes by collaborating institutions according to the institutions' own protocols. For TCRbeta analysis, collaborators shipped samples in one of three forms: frozen whole blood, isolated PBMCs, or DNA extracted from either of those sample types. Results the study describes overall, beyond this receptor: The quantity of clinical and demographic metadata differed by source and by participant and was supplied without curation.

CDR1 and CDR2 are drawn from the germline V gene: SGHDT, YYEEEE. V loses 0 bases of germline sequence and J loses 2 bases, and the interval between the two ends is 15 bases. The CDR3 covers 17 residues, taking in both the cysteine and the phenylalanine. Only CDR3 DNA is held: 51 bases, read in frame from base 1. The sequence is built from TRBV5-6 and TRBJ2-4; D gene: possibly TRBD2, on 6 matching bases. Sequenced sample: peripheral blood. The TCR sequence derives from a man in his 60s with active COVID-19. The DNA sequence follows: TGTGCCAGCAGCTTGGGGCTCCTAGCGAATACCAAAAACATTCAGTACTTC. This yields the protein CASSLGLLANTKNIQYF.